This paragraph covers one T cell receptor (beta chain) sequence. Its matching antigen is unknown. The CDR3 has 14 residues. CDR1 and CDR2 (germline): SGHTA, FQGNSA. V was shortened by 4 bases and J by 5 bases, with 14 bases between the two germline ends. This record belongs to a study of OX40 agonist ivuxolimab in advanced cancers. Study findings and constraints: Low normalized T-cell clonal expansion was also seen in some nonresponders.

The table came from immunoSEQ multiplex PCR; TCRdb's copy has only in-frame clones and leaves some out. The data contain roughly 63,000 clones, approximately 90% of them singletons. V and J are TRBV7-2 and TRBJ2-5; D tentatively fits TRBD1 or TRBD2 (5 bases each). Sequenced here: CD4+ or CD8+ T cells sorted from blood, sampled in a trial of the OX40 agonist ivuxolimab. The clonotype was recovered from an adult with an advanced solid tumor such as melanoma, head and neck, liver or kidney cancer. The CDR3 is CASSSRQGRETQYF. The DNA for the CDR3 is TGTGCCAGCAGCTCGCGCCAGGGACGGGAGACCCAGTACTTC.